These 8 T cell receptor beta chains originate from one sample sequenced in a study of naive and memory T cell subsets. Two oligonucleotides, mixed equimolar, formed the beta constant-region primer covering TRBC1 and TRBC2. In TCRdb, the UMI-ligation and nested PCR reads were re-called with MiXCR into one record per CDR3 protein. This table has some 85,000 distinct CDR3 sequences, around 13% appearing once. The sample taken for sequencing was central memory CD4+ T cells from blood. These receptors all stem from a human donor in good health.

This clonotype was counted a single time. The CDR3 reads CASARRAGSPLHF. The CDR3 DNA sequence: TGTGCCAGCGCAAGGCGGGCAGGCTCACCCCTCCACTTT. The rearrangement links TRBV28 to TRBJ1-6, with D uncertain. This CDR3 has 13 amino acids. CDR1 is MDHEN, CDR2 SYDVKM, per germline. V was pared by 8 bases and J by 10 bases, with 15 bases between.

This clonotype showed up many times. The V call is TRBV10-2, the J call TRBJ2-7; 9 positions match TRBD1. V shed 6 bases and J 3 bases; nucleotides not matched to a gene: 6. Germline CDR1 is WSHSY and CDR2 is SAAADI. There are 14 residues in the CDR3. The CDR3 loop reads CASRPGQGVYEQYF. The CDR3 coding sequence is TGCGCCAGCAGACCGGGACAGGGAGTCTACGAGCAGTACTTC.

This clonotype was counted ten times or more. The rearrangement joins TRBV7-2 to TRBJ2-7; possible D gene TRBD2, 6 bases. CDR3 length equals 14 residues. V lost 1 base, J lost 7 bases, and 14 bases lay in between. The germline V gene encodes CDR1 SGHTA and CDR2 FQGNSA. DNA for the CDR3: TGTGCCAGCAGCTTAGTCTCCGGGGGTCGGGAGCAGTACTTC. This sequence encodes CASSLVSGGREQYF.

This clonotype was seen only a few times. The gene calls are TRBV7-3 and TRBJ1-1; D not certain. The germline V gene has CDR1 SGHTA and CDR2 FQGTGA. The V gene lost 5 bases and the J gene lost 4 bases, with 11 bases spanning the gap. The CDR3 extends over 13 amino acids. The CDR3 loop is CASSPREGTEAFF. DNA for the CDR3: TGTGCCAGCAGCCCACGTGAGGGCACTGAAGCTTTCTTT.

Judged by abundance, this clonotype is medium-sized. V usage is TRBV10-3 and J usage is TRBJ2-1, with D unclear. CDR3 length: 11 residues. The V end lost 10 bases, the J end lost 10 bases, and 14 bases lay between the germline ends. CDR1 and CDR2 (germline): ENHRY, SYGVKD. CDR3 nucleotide sequence: TGTGCCACCGCAGTGGATAGGGAGCAGTTCTTC. This translates into CATAVDREQFF.

The chain couples TRBV12-5 to TRBJ2-1; the D is unclear. The CDR3 runs to 13 residues. V was shortened by 6 bases and J by 4 bases, with 10 bases between the two germline ends. Germline V gives CDR1 LGHNT, CDR2 FRNRAP. The CDR3 DNA reads TGTGCTAGTGGCGGCGAACAATACAATGAGCAGTTCTTC. Encoded protein: CASGGEQYNEQFF.

This clonotype was counted between two and nine times. This rearrangement joins TRBV7-8 to TRBJ2-2; a weak D match, TRBD2 (5 bases). Trimming cost V 5 bases and J 0 bases, with 13 bases left between them. CDR1 and CDR2 from the germline V gene are SGHVS and FQNEAQ. The CDR3 sequence is 16 residues long. The CDR3 bases are TGTGCCAGCAGCCCTGGGAGAGGCGCGAACACCGGGGAGCTGTTTTTT. It translates to CASSPGRGANTGELFF.

The sample holds many counts of this clonotype. J is TRBJ1-1 and V is TRBV6-1; 7 bases are shared with TRBD1. There are 14 residues in the CDR3. CDR1 MNHNS and CDR2 SASEGT come from the germline V gene. With V trimmed by 4 bases and J by 5 bases, 7 bases remained unmatched. In DNA, the CDR3 is TGTGCCAGCAGTGGATGGACAGGAGGGACTGAAGCTTTCTTT. Translating it yields CASSGWTGGTEAFF.